This T cell receptor beta chain was sequenced in a study of blood T cell repertoires in COVID-19. The overall study: Samples representing acute and convalescent COVID-19 were sourced from the United States, Italy and Spain. The analysed material was cDNA or gDNA that came from T cells, B-cell-depleted T cells, or PBMCs.

The V and J ends lost 6 bases and 2 bases, in that order; junction bases with no gene match: 1. In germline, CDR1 is LNHDA, CDR2 SQIVND (reference sequence). This CDR3 has 13 amino acids. A few counts support this clone. TCRdb's copy holds only in-frame clones and misses some; the assay was immunoSEQ multiplex PCR. The repertoire consists of more than 75,000 clones, with 75% to 90% occurring once and the leading ten covering 15% to 20%. The source material was peripheral blood. The clonotype originates from a woman aged 80 or older with active or convalescent COVID-19. The V gene is TRBV19, the J gene TRBJ1-2; TRBD1 aligns across 9 bases. CDR3 DNA sequence: TGTGCCAGTAGGGGACAGGGAAACTATGGCTACACCTTC. This translates into CASRGQGNYGYTF.